Following are 20 T cell receptor beta chains from one sample sequenced in a study of control samples from healthy donors and cancer patients. TCRdb keeps only in-frame clones here, not all; method: immunoSEQ multiplex PCR. The sample has 200,000 to 250,000 clones; 90% to 95% are singletons. The sample comprised blood. The receptor source for this set is a man in his fifties or sixties in good health.

This clone was observed once. The chain joins TRBV24-1 to TRBJ2-1; TRBD1 matches at 7 bases. The V segment lost 11 bases and the J segment 6 bases; nucleotides outside the gene matches: 9. The CDR3 totals 13 residues. Per germline, CDR1 KGHDR and CDR2 SFDVKD. The CDR3 nucleotides read TGTGCCAGTCGACAGGGTGGAAGCAATGAGCAGTTCTTC. Protein sequence: CASRQGGSNEQFF.

The chain is built from TRBV25-1 and TRBJ2-2; D is uncertain. The V gene lost 4 bases and the J gene lost 7 bases, with 13 bases spanning the gap. This CDR3 spans 14 amino acids. CDR1 MGHDK and CDR2 SYGVNS come from the germline V gene. The CDR3 coding sequence is TGTGCCAGCAGTGCCGGTAACACTCACGGGGAGCTGTTTTTT. This gives the protein CASSAGNTHGELFF.

V is TRBV6-6 and J is TRBJ2-6; D unclear. Trimming pared 10 bases from V and 0 bases from J, leaving 10 bases between. CDR1 and CDR2 from the germline V gene are MNHNY and SVGAGI (reference sequence). This CDR3 contains 14 residues. CDR3 sequence: CAILLPSGANVLTF. CDR3 nucleotides: TGTGCCATCCTCTTACCCTCTGGGGCCAACGTCCTGACTTTC.

This chain connects TRBV4-3 to TRBJ2-3; D is perhaps TRBD2 (6 bases). This CDR3 has 15 amino acids. V was trimmed by 0 bases and J by 1 base, leaving 8 bases between them. Germline lookup yields CDR1 LGHNA and CDR2 YSLEER. The CDR3 region has the DNA TGCGCCAGCAGCCAAGATTGGGAGGGCACAGATACGCAGTATTTT. Its protein product is CASSQDWEGTDTQYF.

The V call is TRBV5-1, the J call TRBJ1-6; 8 nucleotides match TRBD1. Germline V lookup: CDR1 SGHRS, CDR2 YFSETQ. The trim removed 4 bases at V and 11 bases at J, leaving 8 bases unmatched. CDR3 length equals 14 residues. CDR3 amino acids: CASSLDRVATPLHF. Here the CDR3 DNA reads TGCGCCAGCAGCCTGGACAGGGTAGCGACACCCCTCCACTTT.

The J gene is TRBJ1-2, the V gene TRBV5-6; D ambiguous. Germline CDR1 is SGHDT and CDR2 is YYEEEE. This CDR3 spans 13 amino acids. The V and J ends lost 2 bases and 5 bases respectively, with 10 bases between them. CDR3 sequence (DNA): TGTGCCAGCAGCTTTAAGCCTCATTATGGCTACACCTTC. It translates to CASSFKPHYGYTF. Based on the CDR3 plus reference TRBV5-6 and TRBJ1-2, the full variable domain is DAGVTQSPTHLIKTRGQQVTLRCSPKSGHDTVSWYQQALGQGPQFIFQYYEEEERQRGNFPDRFSGHQFPNYSSELNVNALLLGDSALYLCASSFKPHYGYTFGSGTRLTVV.

This clone was recorded only once. The V call is TRBV6-2 or TRBV6-3, the J call TRBJ1-3; D is unclear. Deletions cut 0 bases from V and 2 bases from J, with 20 bases between. The V gene's germline CDR1 is MNHEY and CDR2 SVGEGT. This CDR3 contains 19 residues. CDR3 bases: TGTGCCAGCAGTTACTCGACCGCTTTTTACGGGAGACCTGGAAACACCATATATTTT. Amino acids: CASSYSTAFYGRPGNTIYF.

The chain links TRBV3-1 (or the pseudogene TRBV3-2) to TRBJ1-5, with D possibly being TRBD1 (5 bases). Germline CDR1 reads LGHDT; CDR2 reads YNNKEL (reference sequence). The V and J ends lost 2 bases and 0 bases respectively, with 14 bases between them. The CDR3 has 17 amino acids. Written as DNA, the CDR3 is TGTGCCAGCAGCCAATTCTACAGGAACAATAGCAATCAGCCCCAGCATTTT. Protein sequence: CASSQFYRNNSNQPQHF.

The DNA for the CDR3 is TGCGCCAGCAGCTTGGAAGGGTTGAAGGAGCCCCAGCATTTT. Amino acid sequence: CASSLEGLKEPQHF. V is TRBV5-1 and J is TRBJ1-5; D ambiguous. Trimming left V 0 bases short and J 8 bases short, with 12 bases between. This CDR3 comprises 14 residues. Germline V gene sequence: CDR1 SGHRS, CDR2 YFSETQ.

The gene calls are TRBV28 and TRBJ1-6; no clear D gene. CDR1 is MDHEN, CDR2 SYDVKM, per germline. The germline V and J ends were trimmed by 2 bases and 5 bases, with 10 bases remaining between them. The CDR3 has 15 amino acids. In DNA form, the CDR3 reads TGTGCCAGCAGTTTAAGAGGTAACGATAATTCACCCCTCCACTTT. The encoded protein is CASSLRGNDNSPLHF.

V is TRBV18 and J is TRBJ1-1; 10 bases map to TRBD1. The CDR3 sequence is 14 residues long. V shed 4 bases, J shed 4 bases, and the junction held 3 bases outside the gene matches. Germline-derived CDR1 and CDR2 are KGHSH and LQKENI. Here the CDR3 reads CASSQGQGGTEAFF. The CDR3 DNA sequence: TGTGCCAGCTCACAAGGACAGGGGGGCACTGAAGCTTTCTTT.

The chain is built from TRBV3-1 (or the pseudogene TRBV3-2) and TRBJ1-2; D unresolved. The germline V gene encodes CDR1 LGHDT and CDR2 YNNKEL (reference sequence). The CDR3 is 14 amino acids. V shed 0 bases and J shed 4 bases, with 9 bases lying between them. The CDR3 DNA is TGTGCCAGCAGCCAAGAATGGGGTGCCTATGGCTACACCTTC. Amino acids: CASSQEWGAYGYTF.

This clone was picked up one time. The chain employs TRBV5-8 and TRBJ2-7; TRBD1 might be the D (5 bases). The germline V and J ends were trimmed by 4 bases and 2 bases, with 10 bases remaining between them. From germline, CDR1 is SGHTS and CDR2 YDEGEE. CDR3 size: 13 residues. The CDR3 DNA follows: TGTGCCAGCAGCAACCGACAGACCTACGAGCAGTACGTC. Translation: CASSNRQTYEQYV.

This clone appeared once. V gene TRBV4-1 combines with J gene TRBJ2-3; D uncertain. Between the trimmed V and J ends, which lost 5 bases and 6 bases, there was a span of 15 bases. The V gene's germline CDR1 is MGHRA and CDR2 YSYEKL. The CDR3 sequence is 14 residues long. CDR3 in amino acids: CASSSDQARDTQYF. The CDR3 nucleotides read TGCGCCAGCAGCTCTGACCAGGCCCGGGATACGCAGTATTTT.

Concerning this clone itself: Other DNA sequences in the same sample also yield this CDR3. V gene TRBV6-5 combines with J gene TRBJ1-5, with D hard to call. The V gene's germline CDR1 is MNHEY and CDR2 SVGAGI. V lost 2 bases to trimming and J lost 4 bases, with 6 bases between them. The CDR3 length is 13 residues. CDR3 nucleotide sequence: TGTGCCAGCAGTTACGGTAGGAATCAGCCCCAGCATTTT. Protein sequence: CASSYGRNQPQHF.

This clone was seen once. The rearrangement joins TRBV28 to TRBJ1-1, with D perhaps matching TRBD1 (5 bases). Trimming took off 8 bases at V and 2 bases at J, with 18 bases between the two ends. CDR3 length: 15 residues. Germline CDR1 reads MDHEN; CDR2 reads SYDVKM. The CDR3 sequence: CASFGAERRNTEAFF. In nucleotides, the CDR3 is TGTGCCAGCTTTGGGGCAGAAAGGAGAAACACTGAAGCTTTCTTT.

The rearrangement links TRBV3-1 (or the pseudogene TRBV3-2) to TRBJ2-1; the D is unclear. CDR1 and CDR2 (germline): LGHDT, YNNKEL (reference sequence). The CDR3 spans 13 residues. Trimming cost V 11 bases and J 0 bases, with 11 bases left between them. CDR3 amino acids: CASRAGSYNEQFF. The CDR3 DNA is TGTGCCTCTAGAGCCGGCTCCTACAATGAGCAGTTCTTC.

CDR3 coding DNA: TGTGCCAGCACCAGGGTGGGGGATGGCCCCCAGCATTTT. Its protein product is CASTRVGDGPQHF. The chain carries TRBV2 and TRBJ1-5; a weak D match, TRBD1 (5 bases). The CDR3 loop spans 13 amino acids. V shed 7 bases and J shed 10 bases, with 17 bases lying between them. Germline loops: CDR1 SNHLY, CDR2 FYNNEI.

The gene calls are TRBV11-2 and TRBJ1-1; no definite D call. Trimming stripped 3 bases from V and 0 bases from J, with 11 bases between. Germline CDR1 is SGHAT and CDR2 is FQNNGV. The CDR3 loop spans 15 amino acids. CDR3 sequence reads: CASSFPRTVNTEAFF. In DNA form, the CDR3 reads TGTGCCAGCAGCTTCCCAAGGACGGTGAACACTGAAGCTTTCTTT.

As to this clone: In the same sample, other DNA sequences code for this CDR3. The gene calls are TRBV7-9 and TRBJ1-2, with TRBD1 matching 7 bases. V dropped 3 bases and J dropped 6; count of bases not matched to a gene: 4. Germline lookup yields CDR1 SEHNR and CDR2 FQNEAQ (reference sequence). This CDR3 spans 13 amino acids. For the CDR3, the DNA is TGTGCCAGCAGCTTTGGTCAGGGGGATGGCTACACCTTC. Translated: CASSFGQGDGYTF.